This T cell receptor (beta chain) was retrieved from a study of naive and memory T cell subsets (dated by TCRdb to 2016 to 2017). About the full investigation: An open-source, UMI-based TCR alpha and beta sequencing pipeline was applied to sorted naive and memory peripheral blood T cell subsets. The functional CMV T cell responses agreed completely with IgG serology results. RNA was DNase-treated and reverse transcribed with TCR constant-region primers, mostly using SuperScript III. Broad study findings and their caveats: Clonotypes were defined as single alpha or beta chain sequences, not paired alpha/beta receptors. After error correction, over 90% of naive TCR sequences appeared only once, giving much steeper abundance distributions than memory subsets. TCR abundance followed a power law with an exponent that was different for naive and memory subsets but consistent across the three individuals. RNA-based TCR counts may be affected by expression changes linked to T cell activation and differentiation. A few larger clonotypes were present in naive repertoires, especially CD8 naive repertoires, and these clonotypes were possibly memory cells re-expressing CD45RA. Gini index rose and Shannon and inverse Simpson diversity fell from naive through CM, EM and EMRA in both CD4 and CD8 cells. The repertoire findings for the naive and memory subsets could not be validated, as no ground truth was available.

Separate amplification of TCR alpha and beta chain libraries was performed from the second PCR step onward. To determine each donor's CMV status, fresh PBMCs were stimulated overnight with CMV viral lysate, and IFNgamma production from CD4+ T cells was then assessed. CD4 T cells were positively selected with Miltenyi beads, followed by positive selection of CD8 T cells from the CD4-negative fraction. Cells stained for CD3, CD4, CD8, CD45RA, CD27 and a live/dead dye were sorted on a BD Aria II into four subsets by CD45RA and CD27. Blood came from three healthy volunteers, each fractionated into CD4 and CD8 T cells and then into four differentiation subsets. Roughly 120 ml of peripheral blood was collected from each donor, and PBMC were isolated from the blood using Ficoll-Paque PLUS density-gradient centrifugation. Sorted cells were lysed in RLT buffer, after which RNA was extracted using a Qiagen RNeasy kit and stored at -80 degrees C.

This clonotype was observed a handful of times. Its antigen target is currently unknown. It has no much larger one-base neighbor in the sample; base qualities were not kept. The receptor library was made with UMI-ligation and nested PCR. An equimolar mix of two oligonucleotides covering both TRBC1 and TRBC2 was used as the beta constant-region primer. Four rounds of PCR, combining the SP2 primer with nested alpha and beta constant-region primers, were used to amplify the ligated cDNA. A single-stranded oligonucleotide carrying the SP2 primer and a 12-nucleotide UMI was ligated to the 3' end of the cDNA by T4 RNA ligase 1. Incubation of the ligation reaction lasted roughly 20-25 hours at 16 degrees C. PCR2 was typically performed as a SYBR Green qPCR and was stopped at a predetermined threshold so that over-amplification was prevented. All purifications after the first were performed with Agencourt AMPure XP magnetic beads. Libraries were quantified by Qubit and checked on a TapeStation, with a main peak expected near 650 bp. Pooled libraries were sequenced on an Illumina MiSeq using v2 2x251 paired-end kits, and typically roughly 0.95-2.2 million reads were obtained per sample. Each sample's library went into the pool at about 4.2 nM, and about 4.5-8% PhiX was added to help with cluster recognition. In the authors' own workflow: V and J genes were assigned to Demultiplexor-processed FASTQ reads by Decombinator through tag matching, with a single base-pair mismatch being allowed. Collapsinator used UMIs to correct both sequencing errors and frequency errors arising from PCR heterogeneity. CDR3Translator translated TCRs and extracted CDR3s from the conserved cysteine to the FGXG phenylalanine, flagging non-productive sequences. Gini, Shannon entropy and inverse Simpson indices were calculated on repertoires that had been subsampled to equal numbers of UMI-defined TCRs. Clonotype abundance distributions were fitted to a power law by maximum likelihood within the linear range. On one naive CD8 sample, the pipeline and MIGEC gave similar UMI counts, unique TCR numbers and clonal distributions. One analysis removed from the naive repertoire any naive TCRs that were also found in any memory subset from the same donor. The repertoires were searched for 6,000 to 9,500 CMV-associated CDR3 sequences that had been compiled from VDJdb and a published dataset. The public reads were reprocessed in TCRdb via fastp at Q25 and MiXCR, keeping in-frame beta chains. Identical CDR3 protein sequences are pooled into one entry, listed with their most common genes and DNA. The V and J calls and clone size come from TCRdb's table, not from the authors' own analysis. The sample records approximately 140,000 distinct CDR3 sequences, roughly 22% of which are singletons. The ten largest account for around 0.11% of the sample.

The origin of this receptor is a human donor in good health. The sequenced sample was naive CD4+ T cells from blood. What this sample's cell subset or site label stands for: naive T cells, CD45RA high CD27+.

The CDR3 reads CASSDGGGNYNEQFF. The DNA is as follows: TGTGCCAGCAGCGACGGGGGGGGCAACTACAATGAGCAGTTCTTC. The chain is encoded by TRBV6-5 joined to TRBJ2-1; TRBD2 fits 8 bases in the junction. Measured from the cysteine to the phenylalanine, the CDR3 is 15 residues long. The entry retains the CDR3 DNA only, 45 bases that are in frame from base 1. CDR1 MNHEY and CDR2 SVGAGI are derived from the germline V gene. Trimming takes 6 bases off V and 3 bases off J; junction bases not matched to a gene: 7.